The 5 T cell receptor beta chains in this list originate from one sample, sequenced in a study of shared clonotypes between healthy human individuals. The method was immunoSEQ multiplex PCR; TCRdb's version includes in-frame clones alone and lacks a portion of them. The sample has about 2.4 million clones; approximately 93% are singletons. Sequencing was carried out using naive CD4+ T cells from PBMCs. The subset denotes: CD45RA+ positively selected. These receptors originate from a man younger than 35 in good health. Some clones in this sample may be carry-over from other donors' samples.

The chain couples TRBV5-1 to TRBJ2-6, with D unresolved. CDR3 length: 15 amino acids. The ends were cut back, 3 bases at V and 2 bases at J, with 9 bases in the middle. From germline, CDR1 is SGHRS and CDR2 YFSETQ. As DNA, the CDR3 is TGCGCCAGCAGCTCCCTCCCAGCTGGGGCCAACGTCCTGACTTTC. Amino acid sequence: CASSSLPAGANVLTF.

This clone appeared a single time. This chain uses TRBV6-1 with TRBJ1-1; D not certain. Trimming cost V 6 bases and J 4 bases, with 15 bases left between them. Germline CDR1 and CDR2: MNHNS and SASEGT. This CDR3 is 14 amino acids long. The CDR3 protein is CASSPLPSGTEAFF. The CDR3 nucleotides read TGTGCCAGCAGCCCACTCCCCTCGGGCACTGAAGCTTTCTTT.

The chain joins TRBV7-9 to TRBJ1-2; D is possibly TRBD1 (6 bases). Trimming removed 5 bases from V and 4 bases from J, with 17 bases in between. The CDR3 runs to 15 residues. Looked up from germline, CDR1 is SEHNR and CDR2 is FQNEAQ (reference sequence). CDR3 nucleotide sequence: TGTGCCAGCAGCCTTTTAAACGCAGGGGTCTATGGCTACACCTTC. This gives the protein CASSLLNAGVYGYTF.

This chain connects TRBV29-1 to TRBJ2-1; 9 bases map to TRBD2. Losses at the gene ends were 1 base for V and 12 bases for J; bases not matched to a gene: 7. CDR1 is SQVTM, CDR2 ANQGSEA, per germline. The CDR3 has 13 residues. In nucleotides, the CDR3 is TGCAGCGTTGAAGTGACTAGCGGAGTGAGGCAGTTCTTC. This gives the protein CSVEVTSGVRQFF.

This chain joins TRBV11-2 and TRBJ2-7; 7 positions agree with TRBD1. V was pared by 3 bases and J by 2 bases, with 7 bases of the junction left unmatched. Germline V gene data show CDR1 as SGHAT and CDR2 as FQNNGV. The CDR3 is made up of 15 amino acids. CDR3 DNA sequence: TGTGCCAGCAGCTTGACCGGGACAGATCCCTACGAGCAGTACTTC. Translation gives CASSLTGTDPYEQYF. Combining the CDR3 with reference TRBV11-2 and TRBJ2-7 gives the whole variable domain EAGVAQSPRYKIIEKRQSVAFWCNPISGHATLYWYQQILGQGPKLLIQFQNNGVVDDSQLPKDRFSAERLKGVDSTLKIQPAKLEDSAVYLCASSLTGTDPYEQYFGPGTRLTVT.